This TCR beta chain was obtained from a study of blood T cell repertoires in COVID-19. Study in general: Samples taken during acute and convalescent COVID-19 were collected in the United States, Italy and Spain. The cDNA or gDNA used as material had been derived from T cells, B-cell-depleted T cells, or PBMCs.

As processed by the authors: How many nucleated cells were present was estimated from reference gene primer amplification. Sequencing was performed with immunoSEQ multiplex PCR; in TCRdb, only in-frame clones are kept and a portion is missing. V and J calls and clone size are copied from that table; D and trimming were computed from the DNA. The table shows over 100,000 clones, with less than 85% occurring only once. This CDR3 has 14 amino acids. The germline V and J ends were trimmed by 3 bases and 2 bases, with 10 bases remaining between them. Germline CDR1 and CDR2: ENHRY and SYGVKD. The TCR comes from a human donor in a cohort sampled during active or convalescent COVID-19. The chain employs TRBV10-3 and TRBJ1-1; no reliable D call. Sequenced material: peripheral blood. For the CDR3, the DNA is TGTGCCATCAGTGACCAACACACAAACACTGAAGCTTTCTTT. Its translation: CAISDQHTNTEAFF.